This section outlines one T cell receptor beta chain sequence together with its context. Its antigen is not known. Germline values: CDR1 SGHRS, CDR2 YFSETQ. The CDR3 is made up of 13 amino acids. TCRdb reprocessed the 5' RACE reads and keeps a single row for each CDR3 protein, giving no DNA. Here the sample table reports about 210,000 distinct CDR3 sequences. This entry comes from a study of monozygotic twins with inflammatory bowel disease. Whole-study findings and limits: Twins with IBD were found to have lower TCRbeta diversity (inverse Simpson) than healthy co-twins.

The sample consisted of blood. The rearrangement joins TRBV5-1 to TRBJ2-5; checking the TCRdb D call of TRBD2 is not possible without DNA. The sequence derives from a human donor with ulcerative colitis or Crohn's disease, or a healthy co-twin of an affected twin (not recorded which). CDR3: CASSFGLEETQYF.